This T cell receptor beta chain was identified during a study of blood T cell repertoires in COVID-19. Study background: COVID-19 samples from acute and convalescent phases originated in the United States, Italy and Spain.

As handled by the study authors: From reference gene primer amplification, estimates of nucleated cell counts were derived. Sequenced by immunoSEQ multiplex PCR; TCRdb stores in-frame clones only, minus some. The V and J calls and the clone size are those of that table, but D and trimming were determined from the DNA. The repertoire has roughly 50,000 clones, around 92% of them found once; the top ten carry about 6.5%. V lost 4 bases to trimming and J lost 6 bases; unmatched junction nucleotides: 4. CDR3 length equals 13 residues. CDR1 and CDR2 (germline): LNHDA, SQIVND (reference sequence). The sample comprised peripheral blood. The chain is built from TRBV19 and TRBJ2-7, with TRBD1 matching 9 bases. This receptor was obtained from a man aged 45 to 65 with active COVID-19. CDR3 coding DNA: TGTGCCAGTAGTAGGGACAGGGCTTCCGAGCAGTACTTC. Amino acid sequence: CASSRDRASEQYF.